Listed below are T cell receptor beta chains from one sample, sequenced in a study of blood T cell repertoires in COVID-19. The data were produced by immunoSEQ multiplex PCR, yet TCRdb's version contains in-frame clones alone and is incomplete. The sample includes under 130,000 clones, about 90% seen only once; the top ten take roughly 6%. Sequenced sample: peripheral blood. These receptors came from a human donor in a cohort sampled during active COVID-19. CDR3s leave out the opening cysteine and the closing phenylalanine or tryptophan. Fields, in order: V gene, clone size, J gene, CDR3 protein. Rows may omit the clone size; those that give it use once, few, many or a size class.

v_call: TRBV9
clone_size: -
j_call: TRBJ1-4
cdr3_aa: ASSGGDRGHEKLF

v_call: TRBV2
clone_size: -
j_call: TRBJ2-5
cdr3_aa: ASRLAGGFFQETQY

v_call: TRBV28
clone_size: medium-sized
j_call: TRBJ1-2
cdr3_aa: ASSIGQGIYGYT

v_call: TRBV21-1
clone_size: -
j_call: TRBJ1-2
cdr3_aa: ASSETGGLTNYGYT

v_call: TRBV5-4
clone_size: -
j_call: TRBJ2-7
cdr3_aa: ASSSTTGGYEQY

v_call: TRBV19
clone_size: -
j_call: TRBJ2-5
cdr3_aa: ASRAVHQETQY

v_call: TRBV4-1
clone_size: -
j_call: TRBJ2-5
cdr3_aa: ASSQVIGGAETQY

v_call: TRBV6-5
clone_size: -
j_call: TRBJ2-2
cdr3_aa: ASRGDRPNTGELF

v_call: TRBV27
clone_size: few
j_call: TRBJ1-1
cdr3_aa: ASSFKGQGGENIEAF

v_call: TRBV2
clone_size: -
j_call: TRBJ1-3
cdr3_aa: ASSRSQGAGGNTIY

v_call: TRBV28
clone_size: -
j_call: TRBJ1-2
cdr3_aa: ASFSGDQYGYT

v_call: TRBV7-2
clone_size: -
j_call: TRBJ2-3
cdr3_aa: ASSLDSGGRSDTQY

v_call: TRBV20-1
clone_size: -
j_call: TRBJ2-5
cdr3_aa: SASILAGGPWETQY

v_call: TRBV2
clone_size: -
j_call: TRBJ2-3
cdr3_aa: ASRGDYTSTDTQY

v_call: TRBV14
clone_size: -
j_call: TRBJ2-3
cdr3_aa: ASGTSGRGTQY

v_call: TRBV6-1
clone_size: -
j_call: TRBJ2-7
cdr3_aa: ASSERTNSLYEQY

v_call: TRBV5-1
clone_size: -
j_call: TRBJ2-7
cdr3_aa: ASSLTGYEQY

v_call: TRBV9
clone_size: -
j_call: TRBJ2-3
cdr3_aa: ASSVAGQRTDTQY

v_call: TRBV6-4
clone_size: -
j_call: TRBJ2-7
cdr3_aa: ASSAEKSGEQY

v_call: TRBV7-2
clone_size: -
j_call: TRBJ1-3
cdr3_aa: ASSSTSRSGNTIY

v_call: TRBV28
clone_size: -
j_call: TRBJ2-7
cdr3_aa: ASMAPYRGYEQY

v_call: TRBV6-5
clone_size: once
j_call: TRBJ1-1
cdr3_aa: ASRIQGRAF

v_call: TRBV6-5
clone_size: -
j_call: TRBJ2-7
cdr3_aa: ASKRTGGDEQY

v_call: TRBV3-1/TRBV3-2
clone_size: -
j_call: TRBJ2-7
cdr3_aa: ASSQVRFGEQY

v_call: TRBV7-2
clone_size: -
j_call: TRBJ2-7
cdr3_aa: ASSFGGAGTRNYEQY

v_call: TRBV2
clone_size: -
j_call: TRBJ1-1
cdr3_aa: ASSESGHLTEAF

v_call: TRBV27
clone_size: -
j_call: TRBJ1-1
cdr3_aa: ASSLSGGPTEAF

v_call: TRBV30
clone_size: once
j_call: TRBJ1-1
cdr3_aa: AWSVRGRGTEAF

v_call: TRBV6-2/TRBV6-3
clone_size: -
j_call: TRBJ2-7
cdr3_aa: ASSFIQGPLYEQY

v_call: TRBV28
clone_size: -
j_call: TRBJ2-1
cdr3_aa: ASRSVAGGGHEQF

v_call: TRBV28
clone_size: -
j_call: TRBJ2-3
cdr3_aa: ASREDRGSTDTQY

v_call: TRBV28
clone_size: -
j_call: TRBJ2-3
cdr3_aa: ASSFVDRSTDTQY

v_call: TRBV19
clone_size: -
j_call: TRBJ1-1
cdr3_aa: ASGRTGDSEAF

v_call: TRBV13
clone_size: -
j_call: TRBJ1-6
cdr3_aa: ASSRAGRTNSPLH

v_call: TRBV5-6
clone_size: -
j_call: TRBJ2-2
cdr3_aa: ASSLALVSGELF

v_call: TRBV5-4
clone_size: -
j_call: TRBJ2-3
cdr3_aa: ASSPRPTGASTDTQY

v_call: TRBV7-3
clone_size: -
j_call: TRBJ1-5
cdr3_aa: ASSLPMGLTNQPQH

v_call: TRBV7-2
clone_size: -
j_call: TRBJ2-2
cdr3_aa: ASSPTSGTSATGELF

v_call: TRBV10-2
clone_size: -
j_call: TRBJ1-5
cdr3_aa: ASSEVRGPQH

v_call: TRBV9
clone_size: -
j_call: TRBJ2-3
cdr3_aa: ASSAGTSGSTDTQY

v_call: TRBV2
clone_size: once
j_call: TRBJ2-3
cdr3_aa: ATSLFGLAGGRADTQY

v_call: TRBV5-8
clone_size: -
j_call: TRBJ2-7
cdr3_aa: ASARQGSYEQY

v_call: TRBV5-1
clone_size: -
j_call: TRBJ2-1
cdr3_aa: ASIGGSSNRDEQF

v_call: TRBV24-1
clone_size: -
j_call: TRBJ1-1
cdr3_aa: ATRPGGDTEAF

v_call: TRBV27
clone_size: few
j_call: TRBJ1-5
cdr3_aa: ASSWTGFNQPQH

v_call: TRBV5-1
clone_size: -
j_call: TRBJ2-3
cdr3_aa: ASSLGLSSTDTQY

v_call: TRBV2
clone_size: -
j_call: TRBJ2-1
cdr3_aa: ASRELARYNEQF

v_call: TRBV7-9
clone_size: -
j_call: TRBJ1-2
cdr3_aa: ASSLDGRGREGYT

v_call: TRBV11-2
clone_size: -
j_call: TRBJ1-2
cdr3_aa: ASSLGAFVGQYGYT

v_call: TRBV5-1
clone_size: -
j_call: TRBJ2-3
cdr3_aa: ASSMSSGSTDTQY

v_call: TRBV5-6
clone_size: -
j_call: TRBJ1-5
cdr3_aa: ASSLRTGYSNQPQH

v_call: TRBV5-4
clone_size: -
j_call: TRBJ2-1
cdr3_aa: ASSLELAGASYNEQF